The text below deals with one T cell receptor beta chain. This clone showed up just a few times. It has no known antigen specificity. Base qualities are missing; no much larger clone stands one base away. The entire amount of isolated RNA was reverse transcribed using the High Capacity cDNA Reverse Transcription Kit, so the sequenced TCRB transcripts were expressed ones. Deep immunoSEQ sequencing was applied to naive, central memory and regulatory T cell samples, giving an average of about 3.6 million total reads per sample. Sorted cells were lysed in RLT buffer and RNA was extracted with DNase-treated RNeasy Micro or Mini kits, depending on cell number. To prevent cross-contamination, each cell subset was processed individually, whereas patient and healthy donor samples were processed jointly. TCRB sequences were amplified from cDNA with the immunoSEQ multiplex PCR, producing 87-bp fragments spanning the CDR3 region. Sequencing of the amplicons was performed on the Illumina HiSeq platform. The study's processing was this. Synthetic template baselines were used to correct PCR bias computationally, reads within Hamming distance 2 were collapsed together, and singletons that could not be merged were discarded. Reads were aligned to IMGT to assign V, D and J genes, CDR3 length, and insertions or deletions at six rearrangement sites. Clonotype counts were normalized to sorted cell number within each subset before computing true diversity and Gini coefficients with the tcR R package. The overlap coefficient, calculated on TCRB nucleotide sequences, was used to quantify repertoire sharing. TCRdb obtained this table from immuneACCESS and retained in-frame rearrangements with V and J assigned. These tables miss some clones; where compared with another copy, unresolved V genes account for less than half of the shortfall, and the remainder is unexplained. Clonal size and the V and J genes are those of that table, whereas D and trimming came from the DNA. Within this sample are roughly 160,000 clones, with roughly 8% of them counted one time only. Of the sample, under 0.55% falls within the top ten clones.

This entry belongs to a study of beta chain features in type 1 diabetes (dated by TCRdb to between 2018 and 2020). With respect to the entire study: Mean age, gender distribution, total cell number and subset yield did not differ between patients and healthy donors. In the study, recently diagnosed type 1 diabetes patients and matched healthy donors were compared on the TCRB repertoires of their sorted circulating CD4+ T cell subsets. Regulatory and stem cell-like memory subsets were obtained from only 8 patients and about eight healthy donors, while naive and central memory subsets were obtained from all 30 or so donors. Across all samples, around 99 million sorted cells were examined, and cell number per subset correlated strongly with RNA yield.

Each donor gave one peripheral blood draw, averaging roughly 120 mL, which was collected into heparinised tubes. Using a panel that included CD45RO, CCR7, CD25, CD127, CD95 and CD27, naive, central memory, regulatory and stem cell-like memory CD4+ T cells were sorted on a BD FACSAria II. All sorted populations exceeded 98% purity. PBMCs were isolated immediately by Lymphoprep density gradient centrifugation and stained directly without culture. So that batch effects would be minimized, each experiment stained and sorted samples in pairs, pairing one healthy donor with one patient. Results the study describes overall, beyond this receptor: Naive, central memory and regulatory TCRB repertoires appeared more similar among patients than among healthy donors. HLA sub-analyses involved small numbers of individuals, so any influence of HLA type on TCRB rearrangement remained unresolved. Shorter templates might be favored by PCR, yet because patient and control samples were amplified and corrected together, any such skew would affect both groups equally. Fewer insertions and more nucleotide deletions at VDJ recombination sites were observed in patients with type 1 diabetes, implying thymic rearrangement abnormalities. Sequencing cDNA rather than genomic DNA could over-represent highly expressing activated cells, although activation and CD3 levels did not differ between groups. In all four CD4+ subsets, TCRB CDR3 length was moderately but significantly shorter in type 1 diabetes patients.

For CDR1 and CDR2, the germline V gene lists LGHNA and YNFKEQ. From the cysteine up to the phenylalanine, the CDR3 has a length of 15 residues. Of all the DNA, just the CDR3 is kept, 45 bases in frame from base 1. The germline V end is reduced by 2 bases and the J end by 1 base; junction bases left unmatched: 5. The clonotype originates from a man aged 18 to 30 with type 1 diabetes. This chain joins TRBV4-2 to TRBJ2-7, and 7 bases in between align with TRBD2. Sequenced input: central memory CD4+ T cells from blood. This receptor carries the CDR3 CASSQNREASYEQYF. The DNA sequence reads TGTGCCAGCAGCCAAAACCGGGAGGCGTCCTACGAGCAGTACTTC.